One sample yielded the 7 T cell receptor beta chains listed below, sequenced in a study of pediatric ulcerative colitis. The method was immunoSEQ multiplex PCR; TCRdb's version includes in-frame clones alone and lacks a portion of them. The sample includes 30,000 to 40,000 clones, roughly 81% of them seen just once. The rectum was sampled with one to two pinch biopsies at colonoscopy. Material: gut tissue. Source of these receptors: a boy aged 5-17 years with mild ulcerative colitis.

The chain recombines TRBV4-2 with TRBJ2-3; D not certain. Germline assignment: CDR1 LGHNA and CDR2 YNFKEQ. The CDR3 is made up of 13 amino acids. The V and J ends lost 5 bases and 0 bases respectively, with 6 bases between them. As DNA, the CDR3 is TGTGCCAGCAGCTTTCACAGCACAGATACGCAGTATTTT. Encoded protein: CASSFHSTDTQYF.

The chain employs TRBV19 and TRBJ2-2; 10 positions agree with TRBD1. Germline V lookup: CDR1 LNHDA, CDR2 SQIVND (reference sequence). The junction had 10 bases not matched to a gene; V was cut back by 4 bases and J by 5 bases. The length of the CDR3 is 17 residues. For the CDR3, the DNA is TGTGCCAGTAGTACCAACCGACAGGGGGCAAGAACCGGGGAGCTGTTTTTT. It translates to CASSTNRQGARTGELFF.

This chain links TRBV5-6 with TRBJ2-3; D not certain. Germline V gene lookup returns CDR1 SGHDT and CDR2 YYEEEE. Trimming took 4 bases from V and 3 from J, leaving 9 bases between them. CDR3 length: 13 residues. The CDR3 DNA reads as TGTGCCAGCAGCCCTAAATCGACAGATACGCAGTATTTT. Protein product: CASSPKSTDTQYF. Full variable domain (outside the CDR3, taken from reference TRBV5-6 and TRBJ2-3): DAGVTQSPTHLIKTRGQQVTLRCSPKSGHDTVSWYQQALGQGPQFIFQYYEEEERQRGNFPDRFSGHQFPNYSSELNVNALLLGDSALYLCASSPKSTDTQYFGPGTRLTVL.

CDR3 nucleotides: TGTGCCAGCAGTGAATCAGTGCTTACACAGATCACTGAAGCTTTCTTT. Translating gives CASSESVLTQITEAFF. The gene calls are TRBV25-1 and TRBJ1-1; D gene ambiguous. The CDR3 consists of 16 residues. The germline V gene has CDR1 MGHDK and CDR2 SYGVNS. The germline V and J ends were trimmed by 1 base and 4 bases, with 16 bases remaining between them.

The chain links TRBV4-1 to TRBJ2-5, with D tentatively TRBD2 (6 bases). The V gene lost 4 bases and the J gene lost 2 bases, with 11 bases spanning the gap. Germline V gene lookup returns CDR1 MGHRA and CDR2 YSYEKL. CDR3 length: 14 residues. The CDR3 spells CASSRGTSQETQYF. In DNA form, the CDR3 reads TGCGCCAGCAGCCGCGGGACGAGTCAAGAGACCCAGTACTTC.

Here the CDR3 reads CAWTFSYGYTF. DNA for the CDR3: TGTGCCTGGACCTTTTCCTATGGCTACACCTTC. The chain employs TRBV30 and TRBJ1-2; no firm D call. Germline-derived CDR1 and CDR2 are GTSNPN and SVGIG (reference sequence). This CDR3 is built from 11 residues. V shed 4 bases and J shed 4 bases, with 7 bases lying between them.

V and J are TRBV2 and TRBJ1-4, with D perhaps matching TRBD1 (6 bases). CDR3 length equals 15 residues. The germline gives CDR1 SNHLY, CDR2 FYNNEI. Trimming cost V 3 bases and J 8 bases, with 16 bases left between them. This chain's CDR3 is CASSEVHRVKEKLFF. CDR3 DNA sequence: TGTGCCAGCAGTGAGGTTCACAGGGTTAAAGAAAAACTGTTTTTT.